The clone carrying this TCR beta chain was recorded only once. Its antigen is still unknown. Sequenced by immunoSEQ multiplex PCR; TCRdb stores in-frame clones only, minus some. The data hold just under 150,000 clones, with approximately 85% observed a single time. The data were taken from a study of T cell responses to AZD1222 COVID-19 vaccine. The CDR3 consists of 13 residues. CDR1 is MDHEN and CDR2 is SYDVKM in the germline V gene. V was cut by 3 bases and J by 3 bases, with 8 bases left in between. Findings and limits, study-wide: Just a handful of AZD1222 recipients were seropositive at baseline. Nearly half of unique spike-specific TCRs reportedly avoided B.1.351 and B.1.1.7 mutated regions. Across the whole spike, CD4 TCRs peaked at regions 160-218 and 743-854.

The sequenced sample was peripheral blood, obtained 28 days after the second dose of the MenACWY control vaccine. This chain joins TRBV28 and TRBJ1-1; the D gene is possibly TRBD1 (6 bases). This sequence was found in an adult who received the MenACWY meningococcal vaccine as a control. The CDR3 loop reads CASSFRQDTEAFF. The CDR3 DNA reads TGTGCCAGCAGTTTCCGACAGGACACTGAAGCTTTCTTT.